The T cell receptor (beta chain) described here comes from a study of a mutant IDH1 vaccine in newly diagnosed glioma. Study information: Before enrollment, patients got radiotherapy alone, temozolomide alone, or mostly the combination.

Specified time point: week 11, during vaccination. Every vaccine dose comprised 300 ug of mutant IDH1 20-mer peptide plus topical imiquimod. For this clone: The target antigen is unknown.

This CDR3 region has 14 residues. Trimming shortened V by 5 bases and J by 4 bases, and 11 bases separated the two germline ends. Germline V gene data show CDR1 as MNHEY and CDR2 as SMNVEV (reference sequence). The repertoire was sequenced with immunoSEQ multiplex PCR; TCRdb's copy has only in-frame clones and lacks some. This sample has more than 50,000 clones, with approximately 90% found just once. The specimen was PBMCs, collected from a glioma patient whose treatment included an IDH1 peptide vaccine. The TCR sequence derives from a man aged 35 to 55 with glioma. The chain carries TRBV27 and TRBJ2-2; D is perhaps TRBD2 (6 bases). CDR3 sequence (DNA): TGTGCCAGCAGTGGCCGGACTACCACCGGGGAGCTGTTTTTT. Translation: CASSGRTTTGELFF.